A selection of T cell receptor beta chains follows, all from one sample in a study of STAT3 mutations in large granular lymphocyte leukemia. Data came from immunoSEQ multiplex PCR; TCRdb stores just in-frame clones and leaves some out. This table has over 10,000 clones, about 75% appearing once. The source material was peripheral blood mononuclear cells. These receptors were collected from a man aged 60 to 75 with T-cell large granular lymphocyte leukemia. Some clones in this sample may be carry-over from other donors' samples. Each CDR3 is given with its conserved first and last residue. D genes are given only for firm matches. Not all rows give a size; the values are once, few, many and, for expanded clones, a class.

CAWSFNRGETQYF,TGTGCCTGGAGTTTTAACAGGGGAGAGACCCAGTACTTC,once,TRBJ2-5,TRBV30,TRBD1
CSVRGSYNEQFF,TGCAGCGTACGTGGATCCTACAATGAGCAGTTCTTC,-,TRBJ2-1,TRBV29-1,-
CASSLSTDILGTEAFF,TGTGCCAGCTCACTCTCGACGGACATTTTGGGCACTGAAGCTTTCTTT,once,TRBJ1-1,TRBV18,-
CASSPYLTGSSYEQYF,TGTGCCAGCAGTCCCTACTTGACAGGTAGCTCCTACGAGCAGTACTTC,-,TRBJ2-7,TRBV27,-
CASSLGSSNQPQHF,TGTGCCAGCAGCTTGGGGTCTAGCAATCAGCCCCAGCATTTT,-,TRBJ1-5,TRBV5-8,-
CASADGSGTTQYF,TGTGCCAGCGCCGATGGTAGCGGTACGACCCAGTACTTC,-,TRBJ2-5,TRBV7-9,-
CASSLGTRSGAQETQYF,TGCGCCAGCAGCCTAGGGACTCGTTCGGGAGCCCAAGAGACCCAGTACTTC,-,TRBJ2-5,TRBV5-1,-
CSVVGTGVFETQYF,TGCAGCGTTGTGGGGACAGGGGTGTTCGAGACCCAGTACTTC,-,TRBJ2-5,TRBV29-1,TRBD1
CASSMGSNYGYTF,TGTGCCAGTAGTATGGGCTCGAACTATGGCTACACCTTC,few,TRBJ1-2,TRBV19,-
CASSEQGRTQHF,TGTGCCAGCAGCGAGCAGGGTAGGACCCAGCATTTT,-,TRBJ1-5,TRBV7-9,-
CASSYTGTVNIQYF,TGTGCCAGCAGTTACACGGGAACGGTAAACATTCAGTACTTC,-,TRBJ2-4,TRBV6-5,-
CASSLWGPYNEQFF,TGTGCCAGCAGTTTATGGGGACCCTACAATGAGCAGTTCTTC,few,TRBJ2-1,TRBV27,-
CASSSGAGALANYGYTF,TGTGCCAGCAGCTCAGGCGCAGGGGCCCTAGCTAACTATGGCTACACCTTC,-,TRBJ1-2,TRBV7-2,-